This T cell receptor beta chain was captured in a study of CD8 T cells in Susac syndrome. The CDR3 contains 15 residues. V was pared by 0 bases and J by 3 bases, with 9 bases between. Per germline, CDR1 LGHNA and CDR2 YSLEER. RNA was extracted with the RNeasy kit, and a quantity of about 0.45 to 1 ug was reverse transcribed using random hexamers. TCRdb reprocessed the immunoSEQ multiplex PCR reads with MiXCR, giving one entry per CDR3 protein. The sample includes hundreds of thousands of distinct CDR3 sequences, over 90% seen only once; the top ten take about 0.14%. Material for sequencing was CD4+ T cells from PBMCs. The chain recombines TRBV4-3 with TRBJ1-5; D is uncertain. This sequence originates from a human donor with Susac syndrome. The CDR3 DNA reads TGCGCCAGCAGCCAAGAAGGTAAACCCAATCAGCCCCAGCATTTT. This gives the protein CASSQEGKPNQPQHF.